This T cell receptor beta chain emerged from a study of T cell repertoires in cytomegalovirus infection. Study information: Public TCR beta signatures provided an indication of both CMV infection and a matching HLA type. Findings and limits, study-wide: It was HLA-C-restricted CMV-specific TCR beta clonotypes that dominated the response ex vivo. People with CMV and the relevant HLA were identified by cumulative public TCR beta family frequency.

TCRdb called the reads again in MiXCR, with one record for every CDR3 protein. The data contain 630,000 or so distinct CDR3 sequences, 24% of them singletons. This clonotype occurred a few times. The antigen remains unidentified. The CDR3 loop spans 15 amino acids. Trimming took off 2 bases at V and 2 bases at J, with 13 bases between the two ends. Germline V lookup: CDR1 MNHNS, CDR2 SASEGT. Sequencing was done on a sample of CD8+ T cells from PBMCs. The clonotype was recovered from a human donor in good health (CMV status not recorded). Some clones in this sample may be carry-over from other donors' samples. The gene calls are TRBV6-1 and TRBJ2-7; D possibly corresponds to TRBD1 (6 bases). Here the CDR3 reads CASSEFAPGAYEQYF. The CDR3 region has the DNA TGTGCCAGCAGTGAATTTGCTCCAGGGGCCTACGAGCAGTACTTC.